These 26 T cell receptor beta chains originate from one sample sequenced in a study of tumor-infiltrating lymphocytes in primary liver carcinoma. The study extracted blood RNA from unsorted whole blood and also extracted germline DNA. A primer matching the constant region was used to make TCR beta cDNA from approximately 0.45 ug of total RNA. Modified slightly, ARM-PCR produced TCR beta libraries over three nested multiplex PCR rounds. With TRBV1-TRBV30 forward primers and a C-beta reverse primer, the first two PCR rounds were run for approximately 10 cycles each. One entry per CDR3 protein results from TCRdb running MiXCR on the multiplex PCR reads. The profile shows about 210,000 distinct CDR3 sequences, less than 75% of them singletons. Input material: peripheral blood. The receptor set was obtained from a woman aged 60-70 years with primary liver carcinoma and hepatitis B virus infection.

This clonotype has a handful of counts. The chain has TRBV2 and TRBJ2-3; 7 bases fit TRBD2. The trim removed 2 bases at V and 2 bases at J, leaving 4 bases unmatched. The CDR3 loop spans 15 amino acids. Germline CDR1 and CDR2: SNHLY and FYNNEI. CDR3 coding DNA: TGTGCCAGCAGTGAAACGGGACTAAACACAGATACGCAGTATTTT. Encoded protein: CASSETGLNTDTQYF.

The sample holds many counts of this clonotype. CDR3 nucleotide sequence: TGTGCCGCAAGGACAGCGAACACCGGGGAGCTGTTTTTT. Its translation is CAARTANTGELFF. The chain is built from TRBV6-5 and TRBJ2-2; the D gene is possibly TRBD1 (6 bases). Looked up from germline, CDR1 is MNHEY and CDR2 is SVGAGI. The V end lost 11 bases, the J end lost 0 bases, and 10 bases lay between the germline ends. The length of the CDR3 is 13 residues.

With regard to this clonotype: The CDR3 does not close with the conserved phenylalanine or tryptophan, likely indicating a read error. The rearrangement joins TRBV29-1 to TRBJ2-2, with unresolved D. The CDR3 extends over 14 amino acids. CDR1 is SQVTM, CDR2 ANQGSEA, per germline. Trimming left V 6 bases short and J 1 base short, with 12 bases between. In DNA, the CDR3 is TGCAGCGTCGTTGCCAGCCTGAACACCGGGGAGCTGTTTTAT. Residues: CSVVASLNTGELFY.

This clonotype appeared many times. CDR3 sequence reads: CASRLGEDNEQFF. CDR3 nucleotides: TGTGCAAGTCGCTTAGGTGAGGACAATGAGCAGTTCTTC. This chain joins TRBV12-2 and TRBJ2-1. TRBV12-2 represents a pseudogene. The CDR3 has 13 amino acids.

Comment on this clonotype: The junction shows a germline mismatch at one end, possibly a read error. This chain links TRBV4-2 with TRBJ1-2; D might be TRBD1 (5 bases). Germline-derived CDR1 and CDR2 are LGHNA and YNFKEQ. The CDR3 spans 15 residues. CDR3 bases: TGTGCCAGCAGCCGCCGGGACGAGGCTAACTATAGCTACACCTTC. This sequence encodes CASSRRDEANYSYTF.

Points on this clonotype: This clone may be a read error of a much larger clone one base away. V gene TRBV5-1 combines with J gene TRBJ2-7; 8 bases are shared with TRBD1. The CDR3 has 17 residues. From germline, CDR1 is SGHRS and CDR2 YFSETQ. The CDR3 here is CASSLPGRGQFSYKQYF. The CDR3 DNA reads TGCGCCAGCAGCCTCCCGGGCAGGGGGCAGTTCTCCTACAAGCAGTACTTC. Full variable domain (remainder filled in from reference TRBV5-1 and TRBJ2-7): KAGVTQTPRYLIKTRGQQVTLSCSPISGHRSVSWYQQTPGQGLQFLFEYFSETQRNKGNFPGRFSGRQFSNSRSEMNVSTLELGDSALYLCASSLPGRGQFSYKQYFGPGTRLTVT.

This clonotype turned up a few times. This may be a read error, as it is one base from a much larger clone. The chain links TRBV11-3 to TRBJ2-7, with D possibly being TRBD1 or TRBD2 (5 bases each). The CDR3 runs to 15 residues. CDR1 and CDR2 from the germline V gene are SGHNT and YENEEA. This chain's CDR3 is CANSLGPLGIYEQYF. The CDR3 nucleotides read TGTGCCAACAGCCTGGGACCCCTAGGGATCTACGAGCAGTACTTC.

Comment on this clonotype: No conserved phenylalanine or tryptophan ends this CDR3, so it is likely a read error. The rearrangement uses TRBV11-2 and TRBJ1-5; maybe TRBD1 (6 bases). The CDR3 runs 14 residues. Germline V lookup: CDR1 SGHAT, CDR2 FQNNGV. The CDR3: CGSSPAGGYQPQHS. The CDR3 coding sequence is TGTGGCAGCAGCCCGGCGGGGGGCTATCAGCCCCAGCATTCT.

Notes on this clonotype: The junction shows a germline mismatch at one end, possibly a read error. The chain employs TRBV6-5 and TRBJ2-3; D is possibly TRBD2 (6 bases). Germline CDR1 MNHEY, CDR2 SVGAGI. This CDR3 spans 16 amino acids. CDR3 in amino acids: CAGRHRAGGGTDTQYF. The CDR3 DNA sequence: TGTGCCGGCAGGCACCGGGCGGGCGGGGGCACAGATACGCAGTATTTT.

This clonotype was found a few times. This clone may be a read error of a much larger clone one base away. The chain employs TRBV29-1 and TRBJ1-2; D is unresolved. With 5 bases removed from V and 4 bases from J, the gap between germline ends came to 11 bases. In germline, CDR1 is SQVTM, CDR2 ANQGSEA. CDR3 size: 12 residues. The chain's CDR3 is CSVLGSSYGYTF. CDR3 DNA sequence: TGCAGCGTTTTGGGTTCTTCCTATGGCTACACCTTC.

Points on this clonotype: A much larger clone differs by one base, so this may be a read error. No conserved phenylalanine or tryptophan ends this CDR3, so it is likely a read error. The chain couples TRBV12-3 or TRBV12-4 to TRBJ2-2; no definite D call. The CDR3 is 13 amino acids. The V end was cut by 6 bases, the J end by 6 bases, with 11 bases between. The CDR3 is CASRSSEAGELFS. DNA of the CDR3: TGTGCCAGCAGGTCCAGCGAGGCCGGGGAGCTGTTTTCT.

This clonotype has just a few counts. The V call is TRBV5-4, the J call TRBJ1-2; D is uncertain. The CDR3 extends over 14 amino acids. Trimming removed 5 bases at V and 1 base at J, with 12 bases between. Looked up from germline, CDR1 is SGHNT and CDR2 is YYREEE (reference sequence). The CDR3 sequence: CASSRLIFNYGYTF. The CDR3, as DNA: TGTGCCAGCAGTAGACTTATTTTTAACTATGGCTACACCTTC.

This clonotype was seen a few times. CDR3 sequence reads: CASISPRAGYGQPQHF. In DNA, the CDR3 is TGTGCCAGCATCTCACCCAGGGCGGGTTACGGGCAGCCCCAGCATTTT. V is TRBV28 and J is TRBJ1-5; tentative D call: TRBD1 (5 bases). Trimming took 7 bases from V and 7 from J, leaving 23 bases between them. CDR1 is MDHEN, CDR2 SYDVKM, per germline. The CDR3 spans 16 residues.

In its sample, this clonotype was seen many times. The chain links TRBV11-3 to TRBJ2-2, with D perhaps matching TRBD1 (5 bases). CDR1 and CDR2 from the germline V gene are SGHNT and YENEEA. V lost 1 base and J 6 bases, leaving 18 bases between the germline ends. The CDR3 sequence is 17 residues long. The CDR3 protein is CASSLGGHLSGPGELFF. Written as DNA, the CDR3 is TGTGCCAGCAGCTTAGGAGGACACTTGTCAGGCCCCGGGGAGCTGTTTTTT. The full variable domain, its missing parts supplied by reference TRBV11-3 and TRBJ2-2, is EAGVVQSPRYKIIEKKQPVAFWCNPISGHNTLYWYLQNLGQGPELLIRYENEEAVDDSQLPKDRFSAERLKGVDSTLKIQPAELGDSAVYLCASSLGGHLSGPGELFFGEGSRLTVL.

In its sample, this clonotype was seen a few times. This chain links TRBV4-1 with TRBJ1-1, with a possible D match to TRBD1 (6 bases). Trimming stripped 4 bases from V and 9 bases from J, with 15 bases between. The CDR3 is 13 amino acids. Germline lookup yields CDR1 MGHRA and CDR2 YSYEKL. CDR3 nucleotide sequence: TGCGCCAGCAGCCCGGGGGCGGGGGAAAAAGCTTTCTTT. Protein product: CASSPGAGEKAFF.

There are many counts of this clonotype. The V call is TRBV13, the J call TRBJ2-1; 9 positions agree with TRBD2. The CDR3 consists of 15 residues. Germline CDR1 reads PRHDT; CDR2 reads FYEKMQ (reference sequence). The ends lost 3 bases at V and 8 bases at J; junction bases unmatched: 8. The CDR3 reads CASSFGTSWGDEQFF. The CDR3 bases are TGTGCCAGCAGCTTTGGGACTAGCTGGGGGGATGAGCAGTTCTTC.

This clonotype was seen many times. The chain joins TRBV6-6 to TRBJ2-1, with 9 positions matching TRBD2. Germline CDR1 is MNHNY and CDR2 is SVGAGI (reference sequence). The ends lost 6 bases at V and 9 bases at J; junction bases unmatched: 9. The CDR3 has 14 amino acids. The CDR3 here is CASRPRTSVGEQFF. The CDR3 region has the DNA TGTGCCAGCAGACCAAGGACTAGCGTAGGTGAGCAGTTCTTC.

This clonotype was picked up many times. This chain links TRBV4-1 with TRBJ1-2, with D perhaps matching TRBD1 (6 bases). V lost 1 base and J 4 bases, leaving 13 bases between the germline ends. The germline gives CDR1 MGHRA, CDR2 YSYEKL. This CDR3 comprises 15 residues. In nucleotides, the CDR3 is TGCGCCAGCAGCCAAGTTACAGGGACCATCTATGGCTACACCTTC. This sequence encodes CASSQVTGTIYGYTF.

Concerning this clonotype: The CDR3 does not close with the conserved phenylalanine or tryptophan, likely indicating a read error. The J gene is TRBJ2-7, the V gene TRBV5-4; D possibly uses TRBD1 or TRBD2 (5 bases each). The CDR3 is made up of 15 amino acids. Deletions cut 5 bases from V and 2 bases from J, with 17 bases between. Germline V gene data show CDR1 as SGHNT and CDR2 as YYREEE (reference sequence). The CDR3 bases are TGTGCCAGCAGTTCGAAAGGGGAGACTACCTACGAGCAGTACCTC. Amino acid sequence: CASSSKGETTYEQYL.

This clonotype has a handful of counts. The chain links TRBV7-8 to TRBJ2-5, with a tentative D call TRBD1 (5 bases). The CDR3 is 13 amino acids. Trimming took off 1 base at V and 7 bases at J, with 10 bases between the two ends. CDR1 is SGHVS and CDR2 is FQNEAQ in the germline V gene. The CDR3 reads CASSLEAGWTQYF. CDR3 sequence (DNA): TGTGCCAGCAGCTTAGAGGCAGGGTGGACCCAGTACTTC.

The chain carries TRBV28 and TRBJ2-7; 7 bases match TRBD1. The CDR3 runs to 15 residues. Germline V gives CDR1 MDHEN, CDR2 SYDVKM. Unmatched junction bases numbered 8, after V lost 5 bases and J lost 1 base. Here the CDR3 reads CASSGVMTGSYEQYF. DNA for the CDR3: TGTGCCAGCAGTGGAGTAATGACAGGGTCCTACGAGCAGTACTTC.

Concerning this clonotype: A much more abundant neighbour one base away suggests this may be a read error. Because the CDR3 is missing its conserved closing phenylalanine or tryptophan, this is likely a read error. The rearrangement links TRBV6-5 to TRBJ1-2, with D possibly TRBD1 on 6 matching bases. CDR1 is MNHEY and CDR2 is SVGAGI in the germline V gene. Trimming pared 6 bases from V and 2 bases from J, leaving 16 bases between. The CDR3 is made up of 15 amino acids. The CDR3 region is CASRGAGQANYGYTL. DNA of the CDR3: TGTGCCAGCAGAGGAGCGGGACAAGCAAACTATGGCTACACCCTC.

This clonotype was seen more than once but under ten times. The rearrangement links TRBV5-4 to TRBJ2-6, with a possible D match to TRBD1 (6 bases). CDR1 and CDR2 from the germline V gene are SGHNT and YYREEE (reference sequence). This CDR3 is built from 16 residues. Trimming removed 1 base at V and 0 bases at J, with 8 bases between. The CDR3 here is CASSLPRGSGANVLTF. CDR3 bases: TGTGCCAGCAGCTTGCCCAGGGGCTCTGGGGCCAACGTCCTGACTTTC.

J is TRBJ2-1 and V is TRBV5-1; D is unresolved. The length of the CDR3 is 14 residues. From germline, CDR1 is SGHRS and CDR2 YFSETQ. Between the trimmed V and J ends, which lost 3 bases and 8 bases, there was a span of 15 bases. CDR3 region: CASSSPPRNHEQFF. As DNA, the CDR3 is TGCGCCAGCAGCTCCCCCCCTAGAAACCATGAGCAGTTCTTC.

This chain connects TRBV7-3 to TRBJ1-2; 9 bases align to TRBD1. From germline, CDR1 is SGHTA and CDR2 FQGTGA. V gave up 1 base and J gave up 7 bases; unmatched junction bases: 10. This CDR3 region has 16 residues. CDR3 in amino acids: CASSLKIGTGNRGYTF. In DNA form, the CDR3 reads TGTGCCAGCAGCTTAAAGATCGGGACAGGGAATCGTGGCTACACCTTC. Drawing the rest from reference TRBV7-3 and TRBJ1-2, the complete variable domain is GAGVSQTPSNKVTEKGKYVELRCDPISGHTALYWYRQSLGQGPEFLIYFQGTGAADDSGLPNDRFFAVRPEGSVSTLKIQRTERGDSAVYLCASSLKIGTGNRGYTFGSGTRLTVV.

The genes are TRBV2 and TRBJ2-3; TRBD2 matches at 8 bases. Germline values: CDR1 SNHLY, CDR2 FYNNEI. With V trimmed by 6 bases and J by 6 bases, 5 bases remained unmatched. The CDR3 sequence is 13 residues long. The CDR3, as DNA: TGTGCCAGCAGCGGGAGGGCCGCGGATACGCAGTATTTT. Encoded protein: CASSGRAADTQYF.